These T cell receptor beta chains were read from a single sample in a study of T cell changes during pregnancy in multiple sclerosis. Sequencing used immunoSEQ multiplex PCR; TCRdb keeps in-frame clones, though not all of them. The sample has 30,000 to 45,000 clones; around 91% are singletons. The source was CD8+ T cells from peripheral blood mononuclear cells, collected in the second trimester of pregnancy. The receptors come from a female donor with multiple sclerosis, enrolled in a pregnancy study. The CDR3 runs from the conserved cysteine through the conserved F or W. The D gene is left open where the match is weak. Size tells how often a clone was seen (once, few, many) or the class of an expanded clone, and some rows leave it out.

cdr3_aa	cdr3_nt	clone_size	v_call	j_call	d_call
CASSLYFKETQYF	TGTGCCAGCAGCTTATACTTCAAGGAGACCCAGTACTTC	-	TRBV7-7	TRBJ2-5	-
CASIETEPYEQYF	TGTGCCAGCATTGAGACAGAGCCCTACGAGCAGTACTTC	once	TRBV6-6	TRBJ2-7	-
CSTMTGSSTDTQYF	TGCAGCACCATGACAGGGTCTAGCACAGATACGCAGTATTTT	-	TRBV29-1	TRBJ2-3	TRBD1
CASSLTNNYGYTF	TGCGCCAGCAGCTTGACTAACAACTATGGCTACACCTTC	once	TRBV5-1	TRBJ1-2	-
CASSYPQGGFTEAFF	TGTGCCAGCAGTTACCCTCAGGGGGGTTTCACTGAAGCTTTCTTT	-	TRBV6-5	TRBJ1-1	TRBD1
CASSDSGRALNEQFF	TGCGCCAGCAGTGATAGCGGGAGGGCCCTCAATGAGCAGTTCTTC	-	TRBV10-1	TRBJ2-1	TRBD2
CASTTSADEQFF	TGTGCCAGCACAACTAGTGCTGATGAGCAGTTCTTC	-	TRBV7-9	TRBJ2-1	-
CASSESTGQVTYNEQFF	TGCGCCAGCAGTGAGTCGACGGGACAGGTAACCTACAATGAGCAGTTCTTC	-	TRBV10-1	TRBJ2-1	TRBD1
CASSFGPSVVSGGQETQYF	TGTGCCAGCAGCTTTGGCCCCTCAGTGGTTAGCGGGGGACAAGAGACCCAGTACTTC	-	TRBV7-8	TRBJ2-5	TRBD2
CASSGRQGNIQYF	TGTGCCAGCAGCGGACGACAGGGAAACATTCAGTACTTC	-	TRBV9	TRBJ2-4	TRBD1